This T cell receptor (beta chain) was recorded in a study of glioma-infiltrating T cells after dendritic cell vaccination. Time point reported: after dendritic cell vaccination, including at tumor progression/relapse. Fresh-frozen tumor tissue and more than two years of survival data were available for all. This CDR3 comprises 14 residues. The V gene's germline CDR1 is MNHEY and CDR2 SMNVEV (reference sequence). Trimming stripped 8 bases from V and 0 bases from J, with 14 bases between. Data came from immunoSEQ multiplex PCR; TCRdb stores just in-frame clones and leaves some out. The repertoire holds roughly 60,000 clones, with roughly nine tenths as singletons.

This clonotype was obtained from a human donor with glioblastoma. The source was blood, collected after dendritic cell vaccination. The rearrangement links TRBV27 to TRBJ2-7, with D tentatively TRBD1 (6 bases). In nucleotides, the CDR3 is TGTGCCAGCTTCGTTCAGGGGACCTCCTACGAGCAGTACTTC. Encoded protein: CASFVQGTSYEQYF.